There are a few counts of the clone carrying this T cell receptor (beta chain). Germline V gene data show CDR1 as SGDLS and CDR2 as YYNGEE. This CDR3 contains 15 residues. The V end lost 3 bases, the J end lost 1 base, and 13 bases lay between the germline ends. This record comes from a study of blood T cell repertoires in COVID-19. Study as a whole: The study drew acute and convalescent COVID-19 samples from the United States, Italy and Spain.

Authors' analysis steps: Amplifying reference gene primers gave estimates of nucleated cell counts. TCRdb's table, derived via immunoSEQ multiplex PCR, lists solely in-frame clones and lacks some. The V and J calls and clone size were taken over from that table, and D and trimming were inferred from the DNA. The sample yields around 700,000 clones, approximately 90% seen once. The source of this sequence is a woman aged 18-29 years with acute or convalescent COVID-19. J is TRBJ1-2 and V is TRBV9; D is unclear. The sample comprised peripheral blood. In DNA form, the CDR3 reads TGTGCCAGCAGCGCCCGACTCGACGATAACTATGGCTACACCTTC. It specifies CASSARLDDNYGYTF.